This TCR beta chain comes out of a study of T cell repertoires in cytomegalovirus infection. TCRdb recomputed calls from the reads with MiXCR, one row per CDR3 protein. The table lists hundreds of thousands of distinct CDR3 sequences, more than 20% of them singletons, with under 8.5% in the top ten. CDR3 length equals 15 residues. J lost 7 bases, V lost 2 bases, and 5 bases had no gene match. Germline V lookup: CDR1 MNHEY, CDR2 SMNVEV (reference sequence). In its sample, this clonotype was seen a few times. This rearrangement joins TRBV27 to TRBJ1-5; 10 bases match TRBD1. The specimen was CD8+ T cells from PBMCs. This TCR derives from a human donor in good health (CMV status not recorded). Some clones in this sample may be carry-over from other donors' samples. The CDR3 sequence: CASSLTGTGEQPQHF. The DNA of the CDR3 is TGTGCCAGCAGTTTAACCGGGACAGGGGAACAGCCCCAGCATTTT.